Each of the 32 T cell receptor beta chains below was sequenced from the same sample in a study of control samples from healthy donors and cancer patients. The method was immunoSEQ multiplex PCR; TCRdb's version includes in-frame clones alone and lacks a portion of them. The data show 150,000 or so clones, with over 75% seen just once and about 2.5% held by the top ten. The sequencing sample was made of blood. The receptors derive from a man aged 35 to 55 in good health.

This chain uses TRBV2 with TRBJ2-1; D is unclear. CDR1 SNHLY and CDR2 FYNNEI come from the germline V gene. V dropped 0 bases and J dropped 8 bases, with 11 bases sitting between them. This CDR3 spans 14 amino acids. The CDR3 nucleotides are TGTGCCAGCAGTGAAGCGCTGGGTGGGGATGAGCAGTTCTTC. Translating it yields CASSEALGGDEQFF.

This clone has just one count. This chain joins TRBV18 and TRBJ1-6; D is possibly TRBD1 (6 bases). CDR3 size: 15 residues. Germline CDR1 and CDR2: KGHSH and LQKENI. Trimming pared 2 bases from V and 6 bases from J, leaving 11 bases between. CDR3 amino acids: CASSPSGASNSPLHF. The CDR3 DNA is TGTGCCAGCTCACCATCAGGGGCGAGTAATTCACCCCTCCACTTT.

This CDR3 reads CASRGQGARLDTQYF. The CDR3 region has the DNA TGTGCCAGCAGGGGACAGGGGGCGCGGCTAGATACGCAGTATTTT. The rearrangement links TRBV6-5 to TRBJ2-3, with TRBD1 matching 12 bases. The V segment lost 6 bases and the J segment 5 bases; nucleotides outside the gene matches: 6. This CDR3 is built from 15 residues. Looked up from germline, CDR1 is MNHEY and CDR2 is SVGAGI.

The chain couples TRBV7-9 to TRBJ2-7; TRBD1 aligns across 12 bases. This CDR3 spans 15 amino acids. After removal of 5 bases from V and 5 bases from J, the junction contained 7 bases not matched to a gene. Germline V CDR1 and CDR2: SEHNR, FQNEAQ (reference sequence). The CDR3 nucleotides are TGTGCCAGCAGCCCCTGGGACAGGGGGCGCCACGAGCAGTACTTC. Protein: CASSPWDRGRHEQYF.

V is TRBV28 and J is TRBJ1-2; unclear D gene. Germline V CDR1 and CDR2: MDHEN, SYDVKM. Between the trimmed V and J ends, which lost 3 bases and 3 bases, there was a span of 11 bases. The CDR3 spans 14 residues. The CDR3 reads CASSLVGLDYGYTF. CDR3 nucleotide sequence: TGTGCCAGCAGTTTGGTGGGTCTAGACTATGGCTACACCTTC.

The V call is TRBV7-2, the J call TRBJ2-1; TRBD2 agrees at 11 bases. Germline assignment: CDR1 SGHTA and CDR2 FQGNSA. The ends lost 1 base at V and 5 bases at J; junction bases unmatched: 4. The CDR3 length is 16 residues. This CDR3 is CASSLVLAGGHNEQFF. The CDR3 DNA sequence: TGTGCCAGCAGCTTAGTGCTAGCGGGGGGCCACAATGAGCAGTTCTTC.

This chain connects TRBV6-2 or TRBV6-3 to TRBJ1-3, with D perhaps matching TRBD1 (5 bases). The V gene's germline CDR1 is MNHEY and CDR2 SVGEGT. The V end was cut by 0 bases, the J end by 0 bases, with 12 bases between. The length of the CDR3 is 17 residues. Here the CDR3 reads CASSYSLKGPSGNTIYF. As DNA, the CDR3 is TGTGCCAGCAGTTACTCTTTAAAGGGACCCTCTGGAAACACCATATATTTT.

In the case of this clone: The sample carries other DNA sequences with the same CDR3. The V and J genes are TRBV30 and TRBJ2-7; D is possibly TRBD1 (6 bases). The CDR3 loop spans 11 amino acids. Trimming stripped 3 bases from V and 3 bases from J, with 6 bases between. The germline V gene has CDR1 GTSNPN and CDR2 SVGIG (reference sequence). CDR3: CAWRDSYEQYF. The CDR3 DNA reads TGTGCCTGGAGGGACAGCTACGAGCAGTACTTC.

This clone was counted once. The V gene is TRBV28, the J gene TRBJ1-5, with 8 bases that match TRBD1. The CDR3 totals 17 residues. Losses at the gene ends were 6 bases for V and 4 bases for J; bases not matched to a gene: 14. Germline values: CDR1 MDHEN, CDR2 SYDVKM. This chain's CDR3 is CASSPSPTGTGNQPQHF. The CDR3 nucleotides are TGTGCCAGCAGCCCGTCCCCGACCGGGACAGGTAATCAGCCCCAGCATTTT.

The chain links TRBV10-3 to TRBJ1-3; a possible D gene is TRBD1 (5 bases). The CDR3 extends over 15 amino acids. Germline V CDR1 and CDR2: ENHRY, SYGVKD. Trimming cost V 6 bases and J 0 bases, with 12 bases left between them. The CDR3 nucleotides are TGTGCCATCAGCGCCGACAGTAGCTCTGGAAACACCATATATTTT. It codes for CAISADSSSGNTIYF.

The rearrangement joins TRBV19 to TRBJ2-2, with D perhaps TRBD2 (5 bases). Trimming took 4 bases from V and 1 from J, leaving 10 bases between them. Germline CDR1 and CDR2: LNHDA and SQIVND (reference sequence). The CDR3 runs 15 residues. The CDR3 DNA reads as TGTGCCAGTAGTAGGTGGAGGAAGAACACCGGGGAGCTGTTTTTT. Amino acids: CASSRWRKNTGELFF.

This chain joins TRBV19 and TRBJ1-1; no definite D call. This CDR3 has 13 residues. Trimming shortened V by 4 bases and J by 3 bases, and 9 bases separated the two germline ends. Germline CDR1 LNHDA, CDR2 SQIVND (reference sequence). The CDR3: CASSSRVYTEAFF. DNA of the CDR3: TGTGCCAGTAGTAGTCGGGTCTACACTGAAGCTTTCTTT.

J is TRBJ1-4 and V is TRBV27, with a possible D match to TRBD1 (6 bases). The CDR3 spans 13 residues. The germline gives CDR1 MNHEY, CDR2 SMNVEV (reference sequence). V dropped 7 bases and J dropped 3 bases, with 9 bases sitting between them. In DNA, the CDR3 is TGTGCCAGCAAGGCAGGGGCTAATGAAAAACTGTTTTTT. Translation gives CASKAGANEKLFF.

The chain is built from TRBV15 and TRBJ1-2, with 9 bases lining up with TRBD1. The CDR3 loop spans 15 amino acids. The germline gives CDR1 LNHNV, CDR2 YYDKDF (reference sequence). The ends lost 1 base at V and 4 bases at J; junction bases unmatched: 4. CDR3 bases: TGTGCCACCAGCAGAGCCGGACAGGGGATCTATGGCTACACCTTC. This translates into CATSRAGQGIYGYTF.

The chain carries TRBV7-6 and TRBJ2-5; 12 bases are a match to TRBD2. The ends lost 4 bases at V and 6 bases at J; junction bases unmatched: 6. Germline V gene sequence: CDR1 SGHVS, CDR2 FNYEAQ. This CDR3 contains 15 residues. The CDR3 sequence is CASSSLAGGSKTQYF. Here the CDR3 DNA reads TGTGCCAGCAGCTCGCTAGCGGGGGGGTCGAAGACCCAGTACTTC.

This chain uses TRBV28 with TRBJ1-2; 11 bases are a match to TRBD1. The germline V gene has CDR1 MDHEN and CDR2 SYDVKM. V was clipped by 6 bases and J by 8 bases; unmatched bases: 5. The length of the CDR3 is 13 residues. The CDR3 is CASSPGQGGGYTF. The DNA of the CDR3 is TGTGCCAGCAGCCCGGGACAGGGGGGCGGCTACACCTTC.

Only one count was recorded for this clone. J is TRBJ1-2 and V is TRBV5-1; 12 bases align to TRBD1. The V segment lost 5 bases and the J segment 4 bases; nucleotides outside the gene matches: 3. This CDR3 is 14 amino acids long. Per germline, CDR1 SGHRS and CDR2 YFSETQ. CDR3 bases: TGCGCCAGCAGGCTGGGACAGGGGGCCTATGGCTACACCTTC. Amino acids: CASRLGQGAYGYTF.

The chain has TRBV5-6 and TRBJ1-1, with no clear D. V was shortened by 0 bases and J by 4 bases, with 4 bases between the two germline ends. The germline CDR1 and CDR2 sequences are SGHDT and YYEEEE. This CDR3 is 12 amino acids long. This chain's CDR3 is CASSLGVTEAFF. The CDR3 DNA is TGTGCCAGCAGCTTGGGGGTCACTGAAGCTTTCTTT.

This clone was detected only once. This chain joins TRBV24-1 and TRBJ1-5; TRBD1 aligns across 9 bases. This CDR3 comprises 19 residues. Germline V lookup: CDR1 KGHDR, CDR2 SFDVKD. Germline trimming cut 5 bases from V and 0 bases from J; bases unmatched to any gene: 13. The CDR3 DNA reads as TGTGCCACCAGTGTAACAAAAATCCGGGACAGGGATAGCAATCAGCCCCAGCATTTT. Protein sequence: CATSVTKIRDRDSNQPQHF.

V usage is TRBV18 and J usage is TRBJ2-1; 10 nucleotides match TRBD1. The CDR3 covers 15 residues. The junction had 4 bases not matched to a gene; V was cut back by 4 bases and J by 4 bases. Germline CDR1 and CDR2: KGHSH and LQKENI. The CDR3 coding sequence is TGTGCCAGCTCACAGGACAGGGGGTTATACAATGAGCAGTTCTTC. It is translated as CASSQDRGLYNEQFF.

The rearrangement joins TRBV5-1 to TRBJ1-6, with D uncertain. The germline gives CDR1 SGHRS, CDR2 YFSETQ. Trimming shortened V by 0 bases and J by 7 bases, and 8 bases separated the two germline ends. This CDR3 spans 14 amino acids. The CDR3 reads CASSLGESNSPLHF. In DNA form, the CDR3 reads TGCGCCAGCAGCTTGGGGGAGTCGAATTCACCCCTCCACTTT.

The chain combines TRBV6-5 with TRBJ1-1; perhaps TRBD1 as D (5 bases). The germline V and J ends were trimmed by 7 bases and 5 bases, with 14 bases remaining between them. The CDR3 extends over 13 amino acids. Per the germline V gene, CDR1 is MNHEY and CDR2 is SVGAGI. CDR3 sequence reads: CASTTGVRTEAFF. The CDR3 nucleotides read TGTGCCAGCACTACAGGTGTGAGAACTGAAGCTTTCTTT.

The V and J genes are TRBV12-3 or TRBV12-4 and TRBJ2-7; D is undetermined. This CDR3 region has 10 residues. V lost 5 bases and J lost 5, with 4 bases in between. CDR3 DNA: TGTGCCAGCAGTAGCCACGAGCAGTACTTC. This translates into CASSSHEQYF.

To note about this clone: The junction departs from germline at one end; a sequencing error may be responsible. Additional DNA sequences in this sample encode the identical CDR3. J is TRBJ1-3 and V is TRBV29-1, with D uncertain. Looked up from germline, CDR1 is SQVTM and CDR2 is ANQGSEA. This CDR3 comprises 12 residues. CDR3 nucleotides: TGTAGCGCCTCGCTCGTCGGAAACACCATATATTTT. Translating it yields CSASLVGNTIYF.

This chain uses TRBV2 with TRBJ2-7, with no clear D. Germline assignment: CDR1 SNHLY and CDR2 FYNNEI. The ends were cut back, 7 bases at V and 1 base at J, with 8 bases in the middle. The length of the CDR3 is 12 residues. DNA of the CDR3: TGTGCCAGCACTCTACTGTCCTACGAGCAGTACTTC. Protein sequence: CASTLLSYEQYF.

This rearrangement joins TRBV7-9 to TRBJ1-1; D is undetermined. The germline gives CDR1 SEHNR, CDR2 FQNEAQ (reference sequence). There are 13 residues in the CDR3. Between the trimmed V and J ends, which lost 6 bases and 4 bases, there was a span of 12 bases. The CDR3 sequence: CASRLDTATEAFF. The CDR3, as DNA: TGTGCCAGCAGACTTGACACCGCCACTGAAGCTTTCTTT.

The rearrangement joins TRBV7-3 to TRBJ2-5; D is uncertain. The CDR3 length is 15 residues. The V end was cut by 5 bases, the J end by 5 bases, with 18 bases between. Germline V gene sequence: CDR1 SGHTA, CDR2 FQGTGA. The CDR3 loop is CASSPLPGPGETQYF. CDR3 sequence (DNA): TGTGCCAGCAGCCCGCTACCGGGCCCCGGGGAGACCCAGTACTTC.

CDR3 in amino acids: CASSLIGHGYTF. The CDR3, as DNA: TGTGCCAGCAGCTTGATAGGCCATGGCTACACCTTC. The V and J genes are TRBV28 and TRBJ1-2; D unclear. Per the germline V gene, CDR1 is MDHEN and CDR2 is SYDVKM. The CDR3 sequence is 12 residues long. The ends were cut back, 6 bases at V and 6 bases at J, with 11 bases in the middle.

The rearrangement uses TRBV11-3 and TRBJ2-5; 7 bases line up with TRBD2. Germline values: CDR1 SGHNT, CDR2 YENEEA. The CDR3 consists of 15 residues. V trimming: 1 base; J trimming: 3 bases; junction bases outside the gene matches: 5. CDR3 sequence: CASSLASAGEETQYF. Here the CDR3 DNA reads TGTGCCAGCAGCTTAGCCTCCGCGGGAGAAGAGACCCAGTACTTC.

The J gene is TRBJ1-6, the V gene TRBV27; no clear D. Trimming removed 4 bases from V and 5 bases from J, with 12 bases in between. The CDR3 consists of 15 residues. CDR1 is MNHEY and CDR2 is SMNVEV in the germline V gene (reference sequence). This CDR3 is CASSSQVVHNSPLHF. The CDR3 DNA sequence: TGTGCCAGCAGTTCCCAGGTAGTTCATAATTCACCCCTCCACTTT.

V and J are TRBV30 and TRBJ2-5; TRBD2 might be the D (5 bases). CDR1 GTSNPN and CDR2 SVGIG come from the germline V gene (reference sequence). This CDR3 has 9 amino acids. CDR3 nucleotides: TGTGCAGGCGGGGAGACCCAGTACTTC. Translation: CAGGETQYF. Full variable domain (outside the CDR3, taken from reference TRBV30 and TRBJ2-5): SQTIHQWPATLVQPVGSPLSLECTVEGTSNPNLYWYRQAAGRGLQLLFYSVGIGQISSEVPQNLSASRPQDRQFILSSKKLLLSDSGFYLCAGGETQYFGPGTRLLVL.

The CDR3 nucleotides read TGTGCCAGCAGCTTAACTAGCGGGGGGGCCTACGAGCAGTACTTC. The encoded protein is CASSLTSGGAYEQYF. The chain combines TRBV7-3 with TRBJ2-7, with TRBD2 matching 11 bases. With V trimmed by 0 bases and J by 2 bases, 0 bases remained unmatched. The CDR3 covers 15 residues. The germline V gene encodes CDR1 SGHTA and CDR2 FQGTGA.